Each of the 9 T cell receptor beta chains below was sequenced from the same sample in a study of beta chain features in type 1 diabetes. Isolated RNA was reverse transcribed in full, so expressed TCRB transcripts were sequenced. Profiled with immunoSEQ multiplex PCR; TCRdb holds only in-frame clones, not every one. Of 450,000 to 600,000 clones listed, 30% are singletons. The sequenced sample was naive CD4+ T cells from blood. The origin of the receptors is a man between 18 and 29 years old in good health.

The chain recombines TRBV28 with TRBJ2-6; D is uncertain. Germline CDR1 reads MDHEN; CDR2 reads SYDVKM. CDR3 length: 14 residues. Trimming pared 3 bases from V and 0 bases from J, leaving 3 bases between. CDR3 sequence: CASSFHSGANVLTF. The CDR3 DNA reads as TGTGCCAGCAGTTTCCACTCTGGGGCCAACGTCCTGACTTTC.

This chain connects TRBV15 to TRBJ2-3; 10 positions agree with TRBD1. The germline CDR1 and CDR2 sequences are LNHNV and YYDKDF (reference sequence). The length of the CDR3 is 18 residues. Trimming took 3 bases from V and 2 from J; bases not matched to a gene: 11. The CDR3 loop is CATSSRVGDRGFTDTQYF. Written as DNA, the CDR3 is TGTGCCACCAGCAGCAGGGTAGGGGACAGGGGCTTCACAGATACGCAGTATTTT.

This clone was counted a few times. The chain combines TRBV5-1 with TRBJ2-7; 13 positions agree with TRBD2. With 4 bases clipped from V and 5 bases from J, the junction kept 15 bases outside the gene matches. This CDR3 comprises 18 residues. The germline V gene has CDR1 SGHRS and CDR2 YFSETQ. CDR3: CASSTNQGLAGAANEQYF. Written as DNA, the CDR3 is TGCGCCAGCAGCACTAACCAAGGACTAGCGGGAGCCGCCAACGAGCAGTACTTC. The full variable domain, in which reference TRBV5-1 and TRBJ2-7 provide the parts outside the CDR3, is KAGVTQTPRYLIKTRGQQVTLSCSPISGHRSVSWYQQTPGQGLQFLFEYFSETQRNKGNFPGRFSGRQFSNSRSEMNVSTLELGDSALYLCASSTNQGLAGAANEQYFGPGTRLTVT.

In its sample, this clone was seen a few times. The rearrangement uses TRBV11-2 and TRBJ2-7; D not certain. The CDR3 length is 10 residues. The germline V gene has CDR1 SGHAT and CDR2 FQNNGV. Trimming left V 4 bases short and J 5 bases short, with 3 bases between. Here the CDR3 reads CASSSHEQYF. Written as DNA, the CDR3 is TGTGCCAGCAGCTCGCACGAGCAGTACTTC.

This clone was detected only a few times. Other nucleotide sequences in the sample specify the same CDR3. The chain recombines TRBV7-6 with TRBJ2-5; unclear D gene. The ends were cut back, 5 bases at V and 1 base at J, with 8 bases in the middle. The germline CDR1 and CDR2 sequences are SGHVS and FNYEAQ. The CDR3 length is 13 residues. The CDR3 here is CASSPRVQETQYF. In DNA, the CDR3 is TGTGCCAGCAGCCCACGGGTCCAAGAGACCCAGTACTTC.

The CDR3 loop reads CASSWTGISARETQYF. The CDR3 DNA follows: TGTGCCAGCAGCTGGACCGGGATCTCGGCGAGGGAGACCCAGTACTTC. The chain carries TRBV7-9 and TRBJ2-5, with D maybe TRBD2 (5 bases). The CDR3 runs 16 residues. Per germline, CDR1 SEHNR and CDR2 FQNEAQ (reference sequence). The V end lost 4 bases, the J end lost 5 bases, and 20 bases lay between the germline ends.

The chain is built from TRBV5-1 and TRBJ2-7, with D possibly matching TRBD2 (6 bases). The germline V gene encodes CDR1 SGHRS and CDR2 YFSETQ. Trimming took 5 bases from V and 2 from J, leaving 14 bases between them. This CDR3 region has 14 residues. CDR3 protein: CASRGGAGTYEQYF. The CDR3 region has the DNA TGCGCCAGCAGAGGCGGGGCAGGGACCTACGAGCAGTACTTC.

V and J are TRBV5-4 and TRBJ2-7, with 12 bases that match TRBD2. Losses at the gene ends were 3 bases for V and 0 bases for J; bases not matched to a gene: 4. CDR1 and CDR2 from the germline V gene are SGHNT and YYREEE (reference sequence). This CDR3 contains 16 residues. The CDR3 coding sequence is TGTGCCAGCAGCTCTGGACTAGCGGGATTCTCCTACGAGCAGTACTTC. It specifies CASSSGLAGFSYEQYF.

This clone was counted a few times. The rearrangement joins TRBV21-1 to TRBJ2-5. TRBV21-1 is marked as a pseudogene. This CDR3 has 13 amino acids. The CDR3 DNA reads TGTGCCATCGGGGTTAGGGGCTCAGAGACCCAGTACTTC. Its translation is CAIGVRGSETQYF.